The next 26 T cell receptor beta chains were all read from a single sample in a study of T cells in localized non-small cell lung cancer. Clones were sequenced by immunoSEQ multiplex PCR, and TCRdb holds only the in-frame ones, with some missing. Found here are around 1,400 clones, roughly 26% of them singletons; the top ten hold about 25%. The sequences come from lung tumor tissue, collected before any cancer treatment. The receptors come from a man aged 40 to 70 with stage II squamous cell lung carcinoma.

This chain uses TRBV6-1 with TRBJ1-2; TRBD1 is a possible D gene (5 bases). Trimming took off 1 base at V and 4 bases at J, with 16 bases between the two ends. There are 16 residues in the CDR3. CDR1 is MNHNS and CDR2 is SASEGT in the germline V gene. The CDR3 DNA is TGTGCCAGCAGTGAAGTGGATGAGGGGACGGGCTATGGCTACACCTTC. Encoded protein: CASSEVDEGTGYGYTF.

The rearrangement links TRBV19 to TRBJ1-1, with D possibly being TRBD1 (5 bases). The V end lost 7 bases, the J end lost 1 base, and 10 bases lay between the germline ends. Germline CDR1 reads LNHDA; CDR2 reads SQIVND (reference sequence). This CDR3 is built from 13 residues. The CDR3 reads CASKRGPNTEAFF. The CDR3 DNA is TGTGCCAGTAAGAGGGGCCCGAACACTGAAGCTTTCTTT. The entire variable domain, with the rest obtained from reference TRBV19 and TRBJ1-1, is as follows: DGGITQSPKYLFRKEGQNVTLSCEQNLNHDAMYWYRQDPGQGLRLIYYSQIVNDFQKGDIAEGYSVSREKKESFPLTVTSAQKNPTAFYLCASKRGPNTEAFFGQGTRLTVV.

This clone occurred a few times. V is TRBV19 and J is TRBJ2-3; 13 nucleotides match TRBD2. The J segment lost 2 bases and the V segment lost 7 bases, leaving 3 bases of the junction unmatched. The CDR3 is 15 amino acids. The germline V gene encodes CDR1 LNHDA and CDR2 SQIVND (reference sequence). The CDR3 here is CASTGTSGITDTQYF. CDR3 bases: TGTGCCAGTACGGGGACTAGCGGGATCACAGATACGCAGTATTTT.

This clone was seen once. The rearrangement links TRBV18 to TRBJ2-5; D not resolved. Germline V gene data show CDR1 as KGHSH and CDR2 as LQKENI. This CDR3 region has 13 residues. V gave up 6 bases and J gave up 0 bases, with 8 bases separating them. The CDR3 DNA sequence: TGTGCCAGCTCCCCTGGGTACCAAGAGACCCAGTACTTC. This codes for CASSPGYQETQYF.

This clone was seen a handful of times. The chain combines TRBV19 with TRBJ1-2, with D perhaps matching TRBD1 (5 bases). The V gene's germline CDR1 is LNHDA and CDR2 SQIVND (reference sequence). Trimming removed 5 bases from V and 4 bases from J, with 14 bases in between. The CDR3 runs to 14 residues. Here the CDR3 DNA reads TGTGCCAGTAGTCATGGACGGGGACTCTATGGCTACACCTTC. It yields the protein CASSHGRGLYGYTF.

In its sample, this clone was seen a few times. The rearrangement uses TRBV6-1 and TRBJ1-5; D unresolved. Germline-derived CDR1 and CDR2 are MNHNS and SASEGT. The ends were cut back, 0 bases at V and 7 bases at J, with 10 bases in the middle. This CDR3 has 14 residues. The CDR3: CASSEANTAQPQHF. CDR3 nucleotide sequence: TGTGCCAGCAGTGAAGCCAATACGGCACAGCCCCAGCATTTT.

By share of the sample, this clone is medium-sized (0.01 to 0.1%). The CDR3 here is CASSYPGNQPQHF. Here the CDR3 DNA reads TGTGCCAGCAGTTACCCAGGCAATCAGCCCCAGCATTTT. The chain links TRBV6-8 to TRBJ1-5; D is unclear. Germline V gives CDR1 MNHGY, CDR2 SAAAGT. CDR3 length: 13 residues. The ends were cut back, 2 bases at V and 2 bases at J, with 4 bases in the middle.

CDR3 residues: CASGLEDTQYF. CDR3 bases: TGTGCTAGTGGTTTGGAGGATACGCAGTATTTT. The rearrangement uses TRBV12-5 and TRBJ2-3, with unresolved D. The CDR3 totals 11 residues. Trimming shortened V by 1 base and J by 6 bases, and 2 bases separated the two germline ends. Germline V lookup: CDR1 LGHNT, CDR2 FRNRAP.

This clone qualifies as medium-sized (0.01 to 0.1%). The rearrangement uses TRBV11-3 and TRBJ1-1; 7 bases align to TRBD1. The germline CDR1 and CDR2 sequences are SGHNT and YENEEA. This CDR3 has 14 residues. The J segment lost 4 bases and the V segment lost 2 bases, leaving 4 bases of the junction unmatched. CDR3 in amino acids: CASSLLDRVTEAFF. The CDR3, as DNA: TGTGCCAGCAGCTTACTCGACAGGGTCACTGAAGCTTTCTTT. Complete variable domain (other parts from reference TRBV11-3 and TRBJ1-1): EAGVVQSPRYKIIEKKQPVAFWCNPISGHNTLYWYLQNLGQGPELLIRYENEEAVDDSQLPKDRFSAERLKGVDSTLKIQPAELGDSAVYLCASSLLDRVTEAFFGQGTRLTVV.

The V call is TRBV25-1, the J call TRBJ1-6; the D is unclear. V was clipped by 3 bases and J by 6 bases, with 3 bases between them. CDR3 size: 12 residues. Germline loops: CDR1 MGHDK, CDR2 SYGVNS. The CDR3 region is CASSDPNSPLHF. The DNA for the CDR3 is TGTGCCAGCAGTGATCCTAATTCACCCCTCCACTTT.

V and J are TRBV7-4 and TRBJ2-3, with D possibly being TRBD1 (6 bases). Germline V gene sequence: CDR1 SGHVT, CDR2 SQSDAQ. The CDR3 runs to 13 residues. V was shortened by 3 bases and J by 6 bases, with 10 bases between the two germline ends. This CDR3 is CASSFPGVDTQYF. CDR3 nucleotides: TGTGCCAGCAGCTTCCCAGGGGTGGATACGCAGTATTTT.

The CDR3: CASSLQTGRSEAFF. CDR3 coding DNA: TGTGCCAGCAGCCTCCAGACAGGGCGCTCTGAAGCTTTCTTT. The chain links TRBV11-3 to TRBJ1-1; 7 nucleotides match TRBD1. The ends lost 5 bases at V and 6 bases at J; junction bases unmatched: 9. Per the germline V gene, CDR1 is SGHNT and CDR2 is YENEEA. CDR3 length: 14 amino acids.

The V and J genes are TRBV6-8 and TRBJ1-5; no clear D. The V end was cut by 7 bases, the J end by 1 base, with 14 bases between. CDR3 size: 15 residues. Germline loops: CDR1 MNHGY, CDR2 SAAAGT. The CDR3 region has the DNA TGTGCCAGCACAAAAACCGGGGTCAGCAATCAGCCCCAGCATTTT. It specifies CASTKTGVSNQPQHF.

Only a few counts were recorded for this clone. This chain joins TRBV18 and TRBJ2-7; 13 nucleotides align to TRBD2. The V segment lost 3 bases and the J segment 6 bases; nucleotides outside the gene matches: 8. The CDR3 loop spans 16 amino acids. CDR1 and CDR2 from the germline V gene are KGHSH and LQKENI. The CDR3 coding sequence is TGTGCCAGCTCACCTATCGGACTAGCGGGAGCTTCCGAGCAGTACTTC. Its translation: CASSPIGLAGASEQYF. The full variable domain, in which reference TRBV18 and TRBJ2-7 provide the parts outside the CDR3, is NAGVMQNPRHLVRRRGQEARLRCSPMKGHSHVYWYRQLPEEGLKFMVYLQKENIIDESGMPKERFSAEFPKEGPSILRIQQVVRGDSAAYFCASSPIGLAGASEQYFGPGTRLTVT.

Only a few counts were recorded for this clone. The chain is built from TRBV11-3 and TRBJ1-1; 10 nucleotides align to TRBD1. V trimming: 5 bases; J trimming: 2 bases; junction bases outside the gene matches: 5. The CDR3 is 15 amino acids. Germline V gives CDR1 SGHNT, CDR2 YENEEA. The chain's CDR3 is CASSRGQGKNTEAFF. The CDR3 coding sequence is TGTGCCAGCAGCCGGGGACAGGGGAAAAACACTGAAGCTTTCTTT. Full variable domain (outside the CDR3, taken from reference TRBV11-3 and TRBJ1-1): EAGVVQSPRYKIIEKKQPVAFWCNPISGHNTLYWYLQNLGQGPELLIRYENEEAVDDSQLPKDRFSAERLKGVDSTLKIQPAELGDSAVYLCASSRGQGKNTEAFFGQGTRLTVV.

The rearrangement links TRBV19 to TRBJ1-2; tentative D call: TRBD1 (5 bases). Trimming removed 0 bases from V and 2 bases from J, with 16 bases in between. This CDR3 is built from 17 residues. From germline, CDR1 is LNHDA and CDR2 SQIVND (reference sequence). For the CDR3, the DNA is TGTGCCAGTAGTATAGATTTGGCCGGCAGGGAAAACTATGGCTACACCTTC. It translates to CASSIDLAGRENYGYTF.

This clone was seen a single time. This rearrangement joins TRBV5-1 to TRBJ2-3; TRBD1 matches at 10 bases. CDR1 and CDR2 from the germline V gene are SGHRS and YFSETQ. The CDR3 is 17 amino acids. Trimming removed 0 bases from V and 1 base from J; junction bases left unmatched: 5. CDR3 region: CASSLGTTGGGTDTQYF. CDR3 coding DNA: TGCGCCAGCAGCTTGGGAACGACAGGGGGCGGCACAGATACGCAGTATTTT. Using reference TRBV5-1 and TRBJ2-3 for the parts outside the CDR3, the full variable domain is KAGVTQTPRYLIKTRGQQVTLSCSPISGHRSVSWYQQTPGQGLQFLFEYFSETQRNKGNFPGRFSGRQFSNSRSEMNVSTLELGDSALYLCASSLGTTGGGTDTQYFGPGTRLTVL.

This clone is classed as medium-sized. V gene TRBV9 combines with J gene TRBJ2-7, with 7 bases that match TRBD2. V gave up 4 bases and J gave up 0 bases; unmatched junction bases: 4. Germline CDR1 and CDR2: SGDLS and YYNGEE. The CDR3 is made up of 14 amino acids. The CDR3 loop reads CASSLAEHSYEQYF. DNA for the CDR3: TGTGCCAGCAGCCTAGCGGAACACTCCTACGAGCAGTACTTC.

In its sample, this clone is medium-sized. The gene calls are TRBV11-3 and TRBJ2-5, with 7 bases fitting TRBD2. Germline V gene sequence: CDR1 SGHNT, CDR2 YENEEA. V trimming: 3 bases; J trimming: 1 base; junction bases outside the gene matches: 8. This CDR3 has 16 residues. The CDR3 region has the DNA TGTGCCAGCAGCTTGTTAGCCCCTAGCGGCCAAGAGACCCAGTACTTC. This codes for CASSLLAPSGQETQYF.

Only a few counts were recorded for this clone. This chain's CDR3 is CASSPRRDGNTEAFF. CDR3 coding DNA: TGTGCCAGCAGCCCCCGCCGGGACGGGAACACTGAAGCTTTCTTT. The V call is TRBV11-3, the J call TRBJ1-1; D is possibly TRBD1 (5 bases). CDR1 is SGHNT and CDR2 is YENEEA in the germline V gene. This CDR3 is 15 amino acids long. Trimming took off 5 bases at V and 1 base at J, with 14 bases between the two ends.

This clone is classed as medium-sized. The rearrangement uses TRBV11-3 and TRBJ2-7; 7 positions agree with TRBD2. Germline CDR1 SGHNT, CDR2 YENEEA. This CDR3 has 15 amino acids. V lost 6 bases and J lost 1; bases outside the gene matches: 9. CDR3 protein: CASSQLATSSYEQYF. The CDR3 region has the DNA TGTGCCAGCAGTCAACTAGCGACTTCTTCCTACGAGCAGTACTTC.

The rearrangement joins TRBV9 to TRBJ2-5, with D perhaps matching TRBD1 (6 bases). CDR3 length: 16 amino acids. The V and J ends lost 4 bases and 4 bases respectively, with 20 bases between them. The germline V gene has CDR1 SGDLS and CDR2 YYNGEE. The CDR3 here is CASSPGYRDRGETQYF. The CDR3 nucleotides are TGTGCCAGCAGCCCTGGTTACAGGGATCGCGGAGAGACCCAGTACTTC.

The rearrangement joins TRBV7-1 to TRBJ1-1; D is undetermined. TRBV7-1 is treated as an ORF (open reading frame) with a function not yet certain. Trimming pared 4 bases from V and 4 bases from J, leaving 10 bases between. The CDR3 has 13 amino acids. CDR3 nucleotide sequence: TGTGCCAGCAGCTTAGAATCAGTCACTGAAGCTTTCTTT. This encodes CASSLESVTEAFF.

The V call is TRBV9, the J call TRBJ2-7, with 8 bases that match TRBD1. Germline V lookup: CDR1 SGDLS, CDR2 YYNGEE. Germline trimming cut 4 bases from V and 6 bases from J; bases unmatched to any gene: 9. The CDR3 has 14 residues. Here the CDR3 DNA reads TGTGCCAGCAGCCCACAGACAGGACAGGGCGAGCAGTACTTC. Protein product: CASSPQTGQGEQYF.

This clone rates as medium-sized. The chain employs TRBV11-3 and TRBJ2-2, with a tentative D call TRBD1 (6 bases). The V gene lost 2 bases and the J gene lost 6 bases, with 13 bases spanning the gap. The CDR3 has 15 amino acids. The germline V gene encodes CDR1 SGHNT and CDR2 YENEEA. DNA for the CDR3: TGTGCCAGCAGCTTAATGCCTAGGGGGTCCGGGGAGCTGTTTTTT. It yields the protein CASSLMPRGSGELFF.

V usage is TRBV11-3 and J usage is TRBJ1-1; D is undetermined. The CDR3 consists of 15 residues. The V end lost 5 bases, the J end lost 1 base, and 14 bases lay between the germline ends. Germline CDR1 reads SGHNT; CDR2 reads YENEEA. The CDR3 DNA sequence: TGTGCCAGCAGCGCATACCCAATTGGGAACACTGAAGCTTTCTTT. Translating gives CASSAYPIGNTEAFF.